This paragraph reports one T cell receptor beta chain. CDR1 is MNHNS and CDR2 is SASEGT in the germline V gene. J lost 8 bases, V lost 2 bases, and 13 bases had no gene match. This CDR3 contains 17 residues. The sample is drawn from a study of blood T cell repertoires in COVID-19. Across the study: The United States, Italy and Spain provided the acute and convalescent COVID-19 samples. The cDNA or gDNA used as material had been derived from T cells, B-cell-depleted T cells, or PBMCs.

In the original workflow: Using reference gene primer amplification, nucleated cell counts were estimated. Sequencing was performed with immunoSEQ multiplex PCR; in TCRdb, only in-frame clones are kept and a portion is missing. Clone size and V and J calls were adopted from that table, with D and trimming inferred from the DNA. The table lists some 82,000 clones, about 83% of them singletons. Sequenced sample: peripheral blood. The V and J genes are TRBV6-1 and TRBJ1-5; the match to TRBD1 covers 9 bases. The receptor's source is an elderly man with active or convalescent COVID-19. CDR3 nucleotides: TGTGCCAGCAGTGAAAACCCTACAGGGGGCTCGGGTAAGCCCCAGCATTTT. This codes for CASSENPTGGSGKPQHF.